The subject of this entry is one TCR beta chain. What it recognizes is unknown. This record comes from a study of vaccination and CD4 T cells after COVID-19. Cultured CD4+ T cell DNA was sequenced using the Oncomine TCR Beta short-read assay. TCRdb redid the calling of the PCR reads with MiXCR, one entry per CDR3 protein. The data contain approximately 12,000 distinct CDR3 sequences, roughly 77% of them singletons. Treatment indicated: approximately 9-day PBMC culture with coronavirus spike peptide pools or control peptides (ViraFEST assay). About 2 million PBMCs were grown per well alongside roughly 10 IU/ml IL-2 and roughly 10 ug/ml peptide pools. Study-level points and caveats: Although the median of SARS-CoV-2-reactive clonotypes rose from roughly 21 to 40, the change was not significant.

The CDR3 is 15 amino acids. CDR1 is MNHEY, CDR2 SMNVEV, per germline (reference sequence). Trimming removed 4 bases at V and 5 bases at J, with 17 bases between. Sequencing input: CD4+ T cells from blood, cultured in vitro. This sequence originates from a human donor who had recovered from COVID-19. The genes are TRBV27 and TRBJ1-1, with D tentatively TRBD1 (5 bases). CDR3 sequence reads: CASSSRTPGDTEAFF. CDR3 coding DNA: TGTGCCAGCAGTTCCCGGACACCGGGGGATACTGAAGCTTTCTTT.